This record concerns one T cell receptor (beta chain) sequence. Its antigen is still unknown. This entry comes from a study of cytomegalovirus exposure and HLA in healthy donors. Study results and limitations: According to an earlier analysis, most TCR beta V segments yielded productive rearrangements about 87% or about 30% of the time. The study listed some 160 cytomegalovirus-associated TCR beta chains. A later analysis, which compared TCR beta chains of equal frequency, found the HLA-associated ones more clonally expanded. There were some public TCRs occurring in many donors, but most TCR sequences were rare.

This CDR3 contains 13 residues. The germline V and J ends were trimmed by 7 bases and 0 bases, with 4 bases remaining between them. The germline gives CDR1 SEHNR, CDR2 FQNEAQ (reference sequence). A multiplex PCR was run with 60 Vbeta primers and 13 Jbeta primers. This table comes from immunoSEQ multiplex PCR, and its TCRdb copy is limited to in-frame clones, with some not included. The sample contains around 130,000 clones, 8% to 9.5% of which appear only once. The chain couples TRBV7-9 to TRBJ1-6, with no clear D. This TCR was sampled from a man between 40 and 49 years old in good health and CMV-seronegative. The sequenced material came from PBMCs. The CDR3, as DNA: TGTGCCAGCAAGAGCTCCTATAATTCACCCCTCCACTTT. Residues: CASKSSYNSPLHF.